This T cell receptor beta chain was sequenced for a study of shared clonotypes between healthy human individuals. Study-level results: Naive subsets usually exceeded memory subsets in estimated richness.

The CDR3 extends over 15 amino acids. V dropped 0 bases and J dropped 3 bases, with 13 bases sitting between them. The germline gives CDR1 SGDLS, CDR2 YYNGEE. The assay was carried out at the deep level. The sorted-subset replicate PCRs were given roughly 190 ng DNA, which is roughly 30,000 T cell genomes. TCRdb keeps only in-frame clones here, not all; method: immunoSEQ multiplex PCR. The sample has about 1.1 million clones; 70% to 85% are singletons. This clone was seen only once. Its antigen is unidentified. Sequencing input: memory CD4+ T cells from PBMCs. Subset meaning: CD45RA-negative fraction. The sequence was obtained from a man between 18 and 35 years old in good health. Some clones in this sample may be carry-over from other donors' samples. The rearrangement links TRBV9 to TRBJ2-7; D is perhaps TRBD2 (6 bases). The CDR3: CASSVAGGTGYEQYF. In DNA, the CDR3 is TGTGCCAGCAGCGTAGCGGGCGGGACGGGCTACGAGCAGTACTTC.